The 9 T cell receptor beta chains presented below share a single source sample, sequenced in a study of blood T cell repertoires in COVID-19. Generated by immunoSEQ multiplex PCR, the TCRdb table keeps only in-frame clones and is missing some. The table has 360,000 or so clones, around 83% seen once; the top ten hold roughly 5.1%. The sample was PBMCs or T cells enriched from blood (not recorded which). These receptors all come from a woman aged 50 to 60 who had recovered from COVID-19.

The chain has TRBV19 and TRBJ1-5; no firm D call. V dropped 3 bases and J dropped 0 bases, with 9 bases sitting between them. Per germline, CDR1 LNHDA and CDR2 SQIVND (reference sequence). CDR3 length: 15 residues. In nucleotides, the CDR3 is TGTGCCAGTAGTATCACCCCCAGTAGCAATCAGCCCCAGCATTTT. Residues: CASSITPSSNQPQHF. The whole variable domain, filled in from reference TRBV19 and TRBJ1-5, reads DGGITQSPKYLFRKEGQNVTLSCEQNLNHDAMYWYRQDPGQGLRLIYYSQIVNDFQKGDIAEGYSVSREKKESFPLTVTSAQKNPTAFYLCASSITPSSNQPQHFGDGTRLSIL.

The gene calls are TRBV7-9 and TRBJ2-7; TRBD2 matches 7 bases. There are 14 residues in the CDR3. J was trimmed by 1 base and V by 1 base; bases with no gene match: 1. Germline-derived CDR1 and CDR2 are SEHNR and FQNEAQ (reference sequence). CDR3 in DNA: TGTGCCAGCAGCTTAGGGACTAGTTCCTACGAGCAGTACTTC. Translating it yields CASSLGTSSYEQYF.

V gene TRBV5-1 combines with J gene TRBJ2-3; 14 bases fit TRBD2. The CDR3 totals 17 residues. Per germline, CDR1 SGHRS and CDR2 YFSETQ. Germline trimming cut 2 bases from V and 4 bases from J; bases unmatched to any gene: 6. This chain's CDR3 is CASSLGTSGSSADTQYF. The CDR3 coding sequence is TGCGCCAGCAGCTTAGGGACTAGCGGGAGTAGTGCAGATACGCAGTATTTT.

The V gene is TRBV6-5, the J gene TRBJ2-7; TRBD1 might be the D (5 bases). The CDR3 covers 11 residues. Germline CDR1 reads MNHEY; CDR2 reads SVGAGI. Trimming cost V 5 bases and J 10 bases, with 12 bases left between them. DNA for the CDR3: TGTGCCAGCAGTACAGGTTCTCCTCAGTACTTC. This translates into CASSTGSPQYF.

This clone was seen a handful of times. The chain links TRBV12-3 or TRBV12-4 to TRBJ1-5; no clear D gene. Trimming left V 6 bases short and J 6 bases short, with 12 bases between. The CDR3 is made up of 13 amino acids. The CDR3 nucleotides read TGTGCCAGCAGGGAGGACTCGGGTCAGCCCCAGCATTTT. Its translation: CASREDSGQPQHF.

This sequence joins TRBV7-9 and TRBJ1-2, with D uncertain. V lost 3 bases to trimming and J lost 2 bases, with 16 bases between them. The germline CDR1 and CDR2 sequences are SEHNR and FQNEAQ (reference sequence). The CDR3 is 16 amino acids. This chain's CDR3 is CASSLDLGSGNYGYTF. Here the CDR3 DNA reads TGTGCCAGCAGCTTGGACTTGGGGAGTGGGAACTATGGCTACACCTTC.

This clone was picked up a small number of times. Other DNA sequences in the same sample also yield this CDR3. This chain uses TRBV5-1 with TRBJ2-2; unclear D gene. CDR3 length: 15 amino acids. Germline CDR1 is SGHRS and CDR2 is YFSETQ. V lost 1 base to trimming and J lost 2 bases, with 9 bases between them. This CDR3 reads CASSLSQTNTGELFF. CDR3 bases: TGCGCCAGCAGCTTGAGCCAAACTAACACCGGGGAGCTGTTTTTT.

This clone was observed a single time. The V call is TRBV5-1, the J call TRBJ2-5; no definite D call. Germline V gives CDR1 SGHRS, CDR2 YFSETQ. Between the trimmed V and J ends, which lost 0 bases and 4 bases, there was a span of 10 bases. The CDR3 is 14 amino acids. The CDR3, as DNA: TGCGCCAGCAGCTTGGCCACGGGTCTAGAGACCCAGTACTTC. Encoded protein: CASSLATGLETQYF. The entire variable domain, with the rest obtained from reference TRBV5-1 and TRBJ2-5, is as follows: KAGVTQTPRYLIKTRGQQVTLSCSPISGHRSVSWYQQTPGQGLQFLFEYFSETQRNKGNFPGRFSGRQFSNSRSEMNVSTLELGDSALYLCASSLATGLETQYFGPGTRLLVL.

The J gene is TRBJ2-2, the V gene TRBV11-3; 13 bases match TRBD2. V trimming: 0 bases; J trimming: 0 bases; junction bases outside the gene matches: 7. The germline gives CDR1 SGHNT, CDR2 YENEEA. The CDR3 totals 20 residues. CDR3 residues: CASSLETSGRPKSNTGELFF. CDR3 nucleotides: TGTGCCAGCAGCTTAGAGACTAGCGGGAGGCCAAAATCGAACACCGGGGAGCTGTTTTTT.